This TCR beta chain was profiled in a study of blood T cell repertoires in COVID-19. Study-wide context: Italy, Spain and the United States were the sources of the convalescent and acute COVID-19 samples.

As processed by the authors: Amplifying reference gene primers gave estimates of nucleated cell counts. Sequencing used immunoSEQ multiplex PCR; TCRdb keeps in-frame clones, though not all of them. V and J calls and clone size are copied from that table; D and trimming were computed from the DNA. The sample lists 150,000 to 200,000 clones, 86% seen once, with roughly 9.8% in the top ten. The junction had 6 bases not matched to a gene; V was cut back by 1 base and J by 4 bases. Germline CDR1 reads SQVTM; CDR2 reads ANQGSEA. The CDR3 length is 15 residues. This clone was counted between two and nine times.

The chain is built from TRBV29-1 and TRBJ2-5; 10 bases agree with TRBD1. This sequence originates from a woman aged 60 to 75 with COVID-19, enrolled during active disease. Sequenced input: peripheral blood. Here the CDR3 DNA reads TGCAGCGTTGAAGGCGACAGGGGGCGCGGAGAGACCCAGTACTTC. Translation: CSVEGDRGRGETQYF.